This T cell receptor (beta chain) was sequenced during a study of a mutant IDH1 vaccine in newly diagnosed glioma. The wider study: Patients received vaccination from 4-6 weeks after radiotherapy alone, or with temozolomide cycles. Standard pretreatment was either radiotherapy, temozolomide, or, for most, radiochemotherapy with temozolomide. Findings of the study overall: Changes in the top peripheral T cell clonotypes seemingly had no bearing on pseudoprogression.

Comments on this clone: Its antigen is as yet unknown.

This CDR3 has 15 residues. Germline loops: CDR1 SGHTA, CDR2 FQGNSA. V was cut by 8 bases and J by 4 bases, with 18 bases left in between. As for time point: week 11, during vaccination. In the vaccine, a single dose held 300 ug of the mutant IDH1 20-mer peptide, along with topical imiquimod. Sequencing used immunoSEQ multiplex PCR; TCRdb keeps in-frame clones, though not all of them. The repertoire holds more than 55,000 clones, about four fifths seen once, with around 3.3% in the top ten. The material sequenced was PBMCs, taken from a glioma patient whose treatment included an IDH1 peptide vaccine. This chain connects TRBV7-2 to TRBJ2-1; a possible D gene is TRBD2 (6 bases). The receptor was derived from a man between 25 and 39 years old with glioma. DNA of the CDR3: TGTGCCAGCCGGGGACTTGCGGGGACTTACAATGAGCAGTTCTTC. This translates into CASRGLAGTYNEQFF.